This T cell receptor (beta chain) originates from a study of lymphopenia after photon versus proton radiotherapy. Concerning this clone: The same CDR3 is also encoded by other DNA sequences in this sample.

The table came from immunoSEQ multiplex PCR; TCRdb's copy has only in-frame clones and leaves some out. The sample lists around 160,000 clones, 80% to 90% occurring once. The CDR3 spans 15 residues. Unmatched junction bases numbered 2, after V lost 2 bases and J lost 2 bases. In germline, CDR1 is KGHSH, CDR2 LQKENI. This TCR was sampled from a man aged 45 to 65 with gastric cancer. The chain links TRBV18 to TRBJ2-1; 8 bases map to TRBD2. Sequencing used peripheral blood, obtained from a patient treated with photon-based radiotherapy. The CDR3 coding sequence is TGTGCCAGCTCACCAGGGCGGGGGGCCTACAATGAGCAGTTCTTC. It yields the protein CASSPGRGAYNEQFF. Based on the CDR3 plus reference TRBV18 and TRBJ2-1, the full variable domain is NAGVMQNPRHLVRRRGQEARLRCSPMKGHSHVYWYRQLPEEGLKFMVYLQKENIIDESGMPKERFSAEFPKEGPSILRIQQVVRGDSAAYFCASSPGRGAYNEQFFGPGTRLTVL.